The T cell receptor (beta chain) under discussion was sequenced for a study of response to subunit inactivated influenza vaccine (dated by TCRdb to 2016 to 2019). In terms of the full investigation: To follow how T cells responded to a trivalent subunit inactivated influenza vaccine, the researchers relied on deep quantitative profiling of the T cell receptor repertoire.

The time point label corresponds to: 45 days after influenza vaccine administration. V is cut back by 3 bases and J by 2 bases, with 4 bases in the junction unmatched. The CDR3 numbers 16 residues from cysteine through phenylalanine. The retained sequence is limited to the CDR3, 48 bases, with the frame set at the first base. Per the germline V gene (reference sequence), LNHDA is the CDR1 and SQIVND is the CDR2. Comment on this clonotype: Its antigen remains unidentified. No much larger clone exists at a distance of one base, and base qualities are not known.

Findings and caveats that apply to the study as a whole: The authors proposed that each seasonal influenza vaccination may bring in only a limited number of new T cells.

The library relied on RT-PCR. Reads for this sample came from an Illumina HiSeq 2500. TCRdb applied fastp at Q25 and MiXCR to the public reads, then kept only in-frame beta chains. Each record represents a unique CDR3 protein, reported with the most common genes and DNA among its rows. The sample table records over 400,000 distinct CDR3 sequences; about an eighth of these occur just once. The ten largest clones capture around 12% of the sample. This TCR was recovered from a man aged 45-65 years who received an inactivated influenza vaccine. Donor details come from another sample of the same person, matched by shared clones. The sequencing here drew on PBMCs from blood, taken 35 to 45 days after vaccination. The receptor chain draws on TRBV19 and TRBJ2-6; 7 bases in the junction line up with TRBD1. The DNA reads TGTGCCAGTAGTATGGGCACAGGGGCTGGGGCCAACGTCCTGACTTTC. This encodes CASSMGTGAGANVLTF.